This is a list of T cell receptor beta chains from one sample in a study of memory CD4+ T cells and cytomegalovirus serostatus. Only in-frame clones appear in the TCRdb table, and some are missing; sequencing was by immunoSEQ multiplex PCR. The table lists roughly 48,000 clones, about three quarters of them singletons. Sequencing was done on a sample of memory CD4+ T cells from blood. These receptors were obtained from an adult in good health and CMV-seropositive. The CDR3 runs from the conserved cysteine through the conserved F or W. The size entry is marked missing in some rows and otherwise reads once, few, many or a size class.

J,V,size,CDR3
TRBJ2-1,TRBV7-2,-,CASSPGLASHNEQFF
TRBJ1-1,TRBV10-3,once,CAITHNRDTEAFF
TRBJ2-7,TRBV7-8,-,CATGEGASYEQYF
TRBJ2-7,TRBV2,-,CASSESRVFGSSYEQYF
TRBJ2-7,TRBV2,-,CASIRGQGVWQYF
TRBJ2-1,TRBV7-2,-,CASCLLYNEQFF
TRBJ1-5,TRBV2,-,CASRSNLGNQPQHF
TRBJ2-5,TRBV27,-,CASSRTGGGETQYF
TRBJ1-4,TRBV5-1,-,CASSLDGVNEKLFF
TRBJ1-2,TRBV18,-,CASSPPHRDPANYGYTF
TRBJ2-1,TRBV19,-,CASSSDRDYNEQFF
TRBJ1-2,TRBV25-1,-,CASWTGPGYGYTF
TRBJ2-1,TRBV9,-,CASSVEGANYNEQFF
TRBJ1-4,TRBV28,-,CASSLQWGPGKLFF
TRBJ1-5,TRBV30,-,CAWSKDRLSQPQHF
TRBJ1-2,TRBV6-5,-,CASRNRDRKTSGYTF
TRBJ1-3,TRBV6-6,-,CASWTGAINTIYF
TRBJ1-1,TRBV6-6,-,CASRESKMGGDTEAFF
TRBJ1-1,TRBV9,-,CASSGRENTEAFF
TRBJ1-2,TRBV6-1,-,CASSEALRGQGYGYTF
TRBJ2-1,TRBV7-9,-,CASSSRGLGEQFF
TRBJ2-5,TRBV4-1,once,CASSQDKRGGLTRTSGQETQYF
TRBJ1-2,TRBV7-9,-,CASSLVGAQAYGYTF
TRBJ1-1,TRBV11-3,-,CASSTVANTEAFF
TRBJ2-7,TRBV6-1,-,CASSEAPPYEQYF
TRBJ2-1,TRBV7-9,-,CASSLLAEIYNEQFF
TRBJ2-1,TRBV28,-,CASTRGLVYNEQFF
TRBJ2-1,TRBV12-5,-,CASAKSGTAGTSFNEQFF
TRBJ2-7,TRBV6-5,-,CASSIRDHTYEQYF
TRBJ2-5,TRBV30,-,CAWSLGGGGETQYF
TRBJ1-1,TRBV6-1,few,CASRNRGYTEAFF
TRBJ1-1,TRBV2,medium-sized,CASRDRDRGRVTEAFF
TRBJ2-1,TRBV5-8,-,CASSLEVGRAYNEQFF
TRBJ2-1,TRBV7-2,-,CASSLLQGTNEQFF
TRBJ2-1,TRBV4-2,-,CASSQYGAISYNEQFF
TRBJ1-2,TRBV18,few,CASSPRQSSNYGYTF
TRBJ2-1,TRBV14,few,CASSQVSGVNEQFF
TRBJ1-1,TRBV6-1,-,CASLPIRAATEAFF
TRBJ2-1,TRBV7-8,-,CASSLAGTAINEQFF
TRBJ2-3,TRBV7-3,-,CASSSGLAGASTQYF